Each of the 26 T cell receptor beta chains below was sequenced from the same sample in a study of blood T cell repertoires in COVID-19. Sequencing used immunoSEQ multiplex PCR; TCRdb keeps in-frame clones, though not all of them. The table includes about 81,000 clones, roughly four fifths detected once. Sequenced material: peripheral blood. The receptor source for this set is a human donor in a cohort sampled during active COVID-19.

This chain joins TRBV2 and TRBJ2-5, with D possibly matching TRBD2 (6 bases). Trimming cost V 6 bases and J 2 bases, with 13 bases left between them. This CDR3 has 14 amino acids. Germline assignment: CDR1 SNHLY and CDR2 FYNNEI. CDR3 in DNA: TGTGCCAGCAGCCTCTCGGGGGTGCAAGAGACCCAGTACTTC. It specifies CASSLSGVQETQYF.

The CDR3 reads CASSLKGGSGANVLTF. The CDR3 region has the DNA TGTGCCAGCAGCTTAAAGGGAGGGTCTGGGGCCAACGTCCTGACTTTC. This rearrangement joins TRBV7-3 to TRBJ2-6, with 7 bases identical to TRBD2. In germline, CDR1 is SGHTA, CDR2 FQGTGA. The CDR3 length is 16 residues. Unmatched junction bases numbered 1, after V lost 1 base and J lost 1 base.

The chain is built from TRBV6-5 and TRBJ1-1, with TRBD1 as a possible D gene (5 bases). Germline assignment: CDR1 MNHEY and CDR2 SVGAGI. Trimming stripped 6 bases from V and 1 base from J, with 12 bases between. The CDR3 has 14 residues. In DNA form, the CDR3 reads TGTGCCAGCAGGTCGATAGACAGGAACACTGAAGCTTTCTTT. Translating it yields CASRSIDRNTEAFF.

The CDR3 protein is CAISVGGAGNQPQHF. As DNA, the CDR3 is TGTGCCATCAGTGTTGGGGGGGCCGGCAATCAGCCCCAGCATTTT. The J gene is TRBJ1-5, the V gene TRBV10-3; the D gene is possibly TRBD1 (6 bases). The ends were cut back, 4 bases at V and 2 bases at J, with 12 bases in the middle. The CDR3 contains 15 residues. Germline V gives CDR1 ENHRY, CDR2 SYGVKD.

The CDR3 nucleotides are TGTGCCAGCAGCTTACCAGGACAGGGACAAGAGACCCAGTACTTC. Protein sequence: CASSLPGQGQETQYF. The genes are TRBV7-6 and TRBJ2-5; 8 nucleotides match TRBD1. V was clipped by 2 bases and J by 2 bases; unmatched bases: 4. Looked up from germline, CDR1 is SGHVS and CDR2 is FNYEAQ. This CDR3 is built from 15 residues. Based on the CDR3 plus reference TRBV7-6 and TRBJ2-5, the full variable domain is GAGVSQSPRYKVTKRGQDVALRCDPISGHVSLYWYRQALGQGPEFLTYFNYEAQQDKSGLPNDRFSAERPEGSISTLTIQRTEQRDSAMYRCASSLPGQGQETQYFGPGTRLLVL.

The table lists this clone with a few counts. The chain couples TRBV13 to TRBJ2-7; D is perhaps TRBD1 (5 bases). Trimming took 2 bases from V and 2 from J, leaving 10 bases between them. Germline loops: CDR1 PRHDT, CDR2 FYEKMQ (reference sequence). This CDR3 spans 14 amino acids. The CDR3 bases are TGTGCCAGCAGCTTATGGCAGGGAACCTACGAGCAGTACTTC. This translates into CASSLWQGTYEQYF.

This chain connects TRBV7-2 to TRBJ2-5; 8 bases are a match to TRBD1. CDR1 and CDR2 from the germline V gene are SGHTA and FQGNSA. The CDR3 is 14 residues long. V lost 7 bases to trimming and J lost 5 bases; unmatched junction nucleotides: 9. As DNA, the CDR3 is TGTGCCAGCACCGACAGAACAGGGGGGGAGACCCAGTACTTC. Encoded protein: CASTDRTGGETQYF.

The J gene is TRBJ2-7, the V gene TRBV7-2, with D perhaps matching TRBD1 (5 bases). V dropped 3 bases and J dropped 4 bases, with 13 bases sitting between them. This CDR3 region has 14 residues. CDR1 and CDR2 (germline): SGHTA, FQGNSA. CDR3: CASSLWGPPYEQYF. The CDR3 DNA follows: TGTGCCAGCAGCTTGTGGGGCCCCCCTTACGAGCAGTACTTC.

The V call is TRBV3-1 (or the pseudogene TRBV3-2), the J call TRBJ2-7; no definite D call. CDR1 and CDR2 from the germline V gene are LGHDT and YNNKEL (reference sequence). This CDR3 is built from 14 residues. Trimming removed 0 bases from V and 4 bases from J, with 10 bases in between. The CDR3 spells CASSQDIQTYEQYF. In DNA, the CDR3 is TGTGCCAGCAGCCAAGATATCCAGACTTACGAGCAGTACTTC.

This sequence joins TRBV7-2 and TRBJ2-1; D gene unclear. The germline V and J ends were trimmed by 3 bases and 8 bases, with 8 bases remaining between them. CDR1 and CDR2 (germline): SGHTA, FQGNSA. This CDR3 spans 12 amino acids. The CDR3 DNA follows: TGTGCCAGCAGCTTTATCAGCGATGAGCAGTTCTTC. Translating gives CASSFISDEQFF.

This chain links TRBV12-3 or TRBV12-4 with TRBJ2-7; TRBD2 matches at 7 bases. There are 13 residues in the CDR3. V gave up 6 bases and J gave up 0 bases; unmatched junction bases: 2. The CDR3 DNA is TGTGCCAGCAGACGCGGGAGCTCCTACGAGCAGTACTTC. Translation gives CASRRGSSYEQYF.

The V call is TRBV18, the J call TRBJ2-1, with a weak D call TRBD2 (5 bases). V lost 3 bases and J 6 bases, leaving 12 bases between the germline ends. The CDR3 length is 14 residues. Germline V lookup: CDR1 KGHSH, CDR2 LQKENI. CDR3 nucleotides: TGTGCCAGCTCACCTTCTAGCCCCCTCAATGAGCAGTTCTTC. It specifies CASSPSSPLNEQFF.

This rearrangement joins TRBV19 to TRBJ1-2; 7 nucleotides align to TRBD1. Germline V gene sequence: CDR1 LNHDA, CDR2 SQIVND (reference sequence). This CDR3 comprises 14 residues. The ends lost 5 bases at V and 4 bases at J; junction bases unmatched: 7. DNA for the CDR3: TGTGCCAGTAGTCAACAGGGGCGAAGCTATGGCTACACCTTC. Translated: CASSQQGRSYGYTF.

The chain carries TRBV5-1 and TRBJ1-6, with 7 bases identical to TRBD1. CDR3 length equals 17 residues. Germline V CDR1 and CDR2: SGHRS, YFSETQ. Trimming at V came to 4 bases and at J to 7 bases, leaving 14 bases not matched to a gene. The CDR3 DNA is TGCGCCAGCAGCCCATCACCCGGGGACAGCAGAAATTCACCCCTCCACTTT. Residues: CASSPSPGDSRNSPLHF. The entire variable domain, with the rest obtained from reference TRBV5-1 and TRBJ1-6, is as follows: KAGVTQTPRYLIKTRGQQVTLSCSPISGHRSVSWYQQTPGQGLQFLFEYFSETQRNKGNFPGRFSGRQFSNSRSEMNVSTLELGDSALYLCASSPSPGDSRNSPLHFGNGTRLTVT.

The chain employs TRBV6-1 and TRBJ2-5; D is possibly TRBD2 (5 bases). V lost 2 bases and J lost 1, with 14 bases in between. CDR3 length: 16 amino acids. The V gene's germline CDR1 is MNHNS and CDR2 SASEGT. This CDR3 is CASSERGSLLQETQYF. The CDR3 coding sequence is TGTGCCAGCAGTGAACGGGGTTCTTTGCTCCAAGAGACCCAGTACTTC.

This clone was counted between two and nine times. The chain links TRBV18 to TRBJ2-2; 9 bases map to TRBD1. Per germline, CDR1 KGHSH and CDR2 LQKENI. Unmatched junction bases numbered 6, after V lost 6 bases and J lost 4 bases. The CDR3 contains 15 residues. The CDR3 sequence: CASSGRTGATGELFF. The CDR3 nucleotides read TGTGCCAGCTCGGGACGGACAGGGGCCACCGGGGAGCTGTTTTTT.

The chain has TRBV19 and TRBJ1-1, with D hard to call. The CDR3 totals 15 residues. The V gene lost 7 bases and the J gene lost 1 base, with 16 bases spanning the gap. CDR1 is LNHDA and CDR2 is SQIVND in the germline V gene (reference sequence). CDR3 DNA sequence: TGTGCCAGTATCAATACCCACGCGAGGAACACTGAAGCTTTCTTT. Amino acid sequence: CASINTHARNTEAFF.

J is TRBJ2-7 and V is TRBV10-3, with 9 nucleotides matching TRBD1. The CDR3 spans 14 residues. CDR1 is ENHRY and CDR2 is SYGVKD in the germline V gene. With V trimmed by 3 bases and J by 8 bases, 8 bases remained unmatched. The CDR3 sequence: CAISDQQGALKQYF. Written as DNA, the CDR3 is TGTGCCATCAGTGACCAACAGGGGGCGCTTAAGCAGTACTTC.

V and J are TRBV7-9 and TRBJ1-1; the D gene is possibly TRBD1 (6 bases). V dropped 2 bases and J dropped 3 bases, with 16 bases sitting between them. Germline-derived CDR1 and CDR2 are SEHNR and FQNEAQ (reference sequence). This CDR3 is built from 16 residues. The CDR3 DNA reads TGTGCCAGCAGCTTAAAGGGAGGGGGATGGTACACTGAAGCTTTCTTT. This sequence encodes CASSLKGGGWYTEAFF. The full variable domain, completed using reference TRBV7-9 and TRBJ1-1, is DTGVSQNPRHKITKRGQNVTFRCDPISEHNRLYWYRQTLGQGPEFLTYFQNEAQLEKSRLLSDRFSAERPKGSFSTLEIQRTEQGDSAMYLCASSLKGGGWYTEAFFGQGTRLTVV.

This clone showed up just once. The chain's CDR3 is CASSLASDRLSEQYF. CDR3 nucleotides: TGTGCCAGCAGCTTAGCGAGCGACCGGTTGTCCGAGCAGTACTTC. V is TRBV7-2 and J is TRBJ2-7, with unresolved D. CDR1 SGHTA and CDR2 FQGNSA come from the germline V gene. The CDR3 has 15 amino acids. The germline V and J ends were trimmed by 0 bases and 6 bases, with 15 bases remaining between them.

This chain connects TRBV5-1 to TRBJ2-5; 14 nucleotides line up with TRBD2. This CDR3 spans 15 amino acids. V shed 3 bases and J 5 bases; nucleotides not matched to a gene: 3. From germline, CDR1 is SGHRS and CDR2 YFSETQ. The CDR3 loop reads CASSSTSGGAETQYF. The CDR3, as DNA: TGCGCCAGCAGCTCGACTAGCGGGGGGGCCGAGACCCAGTACTTC.

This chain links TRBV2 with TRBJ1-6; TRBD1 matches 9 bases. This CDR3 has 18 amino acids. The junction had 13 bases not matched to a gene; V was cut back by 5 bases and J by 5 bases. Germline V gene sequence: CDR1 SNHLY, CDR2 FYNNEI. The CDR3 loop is CASSSGQGSLLNNSPLHF. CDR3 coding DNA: TGTGCCAGCAGTTCTGGACAGGGGTCCCTATTGAATAATTCACCCCTCCACTTT.

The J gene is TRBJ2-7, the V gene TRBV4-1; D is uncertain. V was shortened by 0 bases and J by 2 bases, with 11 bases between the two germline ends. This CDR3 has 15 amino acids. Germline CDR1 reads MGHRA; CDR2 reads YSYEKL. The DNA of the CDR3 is TGCGCCAGCAGCCAAGAAAGAAACGGAGCCTACGAGCAGTACTTC. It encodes CASSQERNGAYEQYF.

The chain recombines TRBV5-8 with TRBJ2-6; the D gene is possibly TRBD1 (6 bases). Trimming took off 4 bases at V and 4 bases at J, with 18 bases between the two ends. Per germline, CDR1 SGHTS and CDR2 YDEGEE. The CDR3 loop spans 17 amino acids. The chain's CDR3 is CASSHKTGLLGANVLTF. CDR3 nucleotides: TGTGCCAGCAGCCACAAGACAGGTCTCCTCGGGGCCAACGTCCTGACTTTC. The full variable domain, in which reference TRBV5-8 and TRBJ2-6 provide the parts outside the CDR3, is EAGVTQSPTHLIKTRGQQATLRCSPISGHTSVYWYQQALGLGLQFLLWYDEGEERNRGNFPPRFSGRQFPNYSSELNVNALELEDSALYLCASSHKTGLLGANVLTFGAGSRLTVL.

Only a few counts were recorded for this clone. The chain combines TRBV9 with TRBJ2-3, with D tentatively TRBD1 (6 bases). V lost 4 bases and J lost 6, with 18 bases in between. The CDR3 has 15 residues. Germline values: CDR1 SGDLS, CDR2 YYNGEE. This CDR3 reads CASSPRDTTSDTQYF. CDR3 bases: TGTGCCAGCAGCCCCCGGGACACTACCTCGGATACGCAGTATTTT.

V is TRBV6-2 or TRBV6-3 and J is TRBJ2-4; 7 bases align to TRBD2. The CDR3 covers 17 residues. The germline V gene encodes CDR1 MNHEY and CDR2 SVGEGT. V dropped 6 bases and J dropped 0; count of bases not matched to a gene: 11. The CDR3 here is CASSHRERGVAKNIQYF. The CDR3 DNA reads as TGTGCCAGCAGCCACCGGGAGCGGGGAGTAGCCAAAAACATTCAGTACTTC.